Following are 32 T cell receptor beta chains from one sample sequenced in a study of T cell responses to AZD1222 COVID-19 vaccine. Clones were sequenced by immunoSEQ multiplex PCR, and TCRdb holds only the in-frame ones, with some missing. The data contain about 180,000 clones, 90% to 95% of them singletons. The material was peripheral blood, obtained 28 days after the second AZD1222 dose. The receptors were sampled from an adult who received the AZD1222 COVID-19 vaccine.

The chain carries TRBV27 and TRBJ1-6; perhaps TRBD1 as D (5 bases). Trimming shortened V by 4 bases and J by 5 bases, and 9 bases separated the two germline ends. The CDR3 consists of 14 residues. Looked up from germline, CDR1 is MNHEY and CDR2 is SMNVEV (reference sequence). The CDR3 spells CASSYGTDNSPLHF. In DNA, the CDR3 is TGTGCCAGCAGTTATGGGACGGATAATTCACCCCTCCACTTT.

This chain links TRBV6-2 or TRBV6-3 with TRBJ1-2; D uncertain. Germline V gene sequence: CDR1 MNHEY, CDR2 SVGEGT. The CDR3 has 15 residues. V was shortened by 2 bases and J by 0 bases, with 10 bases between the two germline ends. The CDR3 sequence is CASSYGEPANYGYTF. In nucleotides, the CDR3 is TGTGCCAGCAGTTACGGGGAGCCCGCTAACTATGGCTACACCTTC.

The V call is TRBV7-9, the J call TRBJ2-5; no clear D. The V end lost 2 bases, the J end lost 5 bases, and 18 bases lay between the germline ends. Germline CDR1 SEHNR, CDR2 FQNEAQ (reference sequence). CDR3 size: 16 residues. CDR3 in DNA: TGTGCCAGCAGCTTAAGGCTAACCCCCCAAGGGGAGACCCAGTACTTC. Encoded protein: CASSLRLTPQGETQYF.

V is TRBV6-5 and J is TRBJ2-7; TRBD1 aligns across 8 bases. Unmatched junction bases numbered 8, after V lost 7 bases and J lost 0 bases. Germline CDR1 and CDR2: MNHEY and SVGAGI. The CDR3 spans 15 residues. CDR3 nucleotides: TGTGCCAGCAAACCAGACAGGGGTCCCTCCTACGAGCAGTACTTC. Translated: CASKPDRGPSYEQYF.

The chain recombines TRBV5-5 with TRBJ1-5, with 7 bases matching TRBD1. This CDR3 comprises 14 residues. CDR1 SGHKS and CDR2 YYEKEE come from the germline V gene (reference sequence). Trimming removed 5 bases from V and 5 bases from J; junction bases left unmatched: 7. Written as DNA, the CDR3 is TGTGCCAGCAGTTCTACAGGGGCCTATCAGCCCCAGCATTTT. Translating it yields CASSSTGAYQPQHF.

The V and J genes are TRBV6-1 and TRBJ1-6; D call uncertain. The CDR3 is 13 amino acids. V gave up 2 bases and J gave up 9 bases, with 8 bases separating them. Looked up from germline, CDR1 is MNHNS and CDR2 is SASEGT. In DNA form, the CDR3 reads TGTGCCAGCAGTGAAATAGGGCGTTCACCCCTCCACTTT. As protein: CASSEIGRSPLHF.

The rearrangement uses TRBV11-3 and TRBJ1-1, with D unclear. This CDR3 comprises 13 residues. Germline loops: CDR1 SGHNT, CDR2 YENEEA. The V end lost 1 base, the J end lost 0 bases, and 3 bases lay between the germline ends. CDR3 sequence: CASSLAVNTEAFF. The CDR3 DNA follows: TGTGCCAGCAGCTTAGCAGTGAACACTGAAGCTTTCTTT.

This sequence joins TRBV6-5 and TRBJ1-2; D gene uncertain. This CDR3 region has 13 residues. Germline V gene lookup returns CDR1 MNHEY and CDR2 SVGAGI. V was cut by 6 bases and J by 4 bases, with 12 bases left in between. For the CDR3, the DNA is TGTGCCAGCAGCCGGACTACCAGCTATGGCTACACCTTC. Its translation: CASSRTTSYGYTF.

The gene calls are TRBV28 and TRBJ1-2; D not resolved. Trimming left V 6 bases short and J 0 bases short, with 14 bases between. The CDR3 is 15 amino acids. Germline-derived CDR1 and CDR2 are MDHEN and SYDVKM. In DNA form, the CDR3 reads TGTGCCAGCAGGGAAACCGGTCGAGCTAACTATGGCTACACCTTC. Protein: CASRETGRANYGYTF.

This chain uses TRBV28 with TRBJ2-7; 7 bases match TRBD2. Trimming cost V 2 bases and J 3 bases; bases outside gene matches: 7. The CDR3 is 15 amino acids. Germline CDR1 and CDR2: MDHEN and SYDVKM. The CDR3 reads CASSLNQRGDYEQYF. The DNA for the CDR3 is TGTGCCAGCAGTTTAAATCAGCGGGGAGACTACGAGCAGTACTTC.

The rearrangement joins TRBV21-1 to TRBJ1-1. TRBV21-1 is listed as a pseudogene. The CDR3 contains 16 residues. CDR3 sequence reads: CASSKTVGTLRAEAFF. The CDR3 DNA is TGTGCCAGCAGCAAAACTGTTGGGACGCTGCGGGCTGAAGCTTTCTTT.

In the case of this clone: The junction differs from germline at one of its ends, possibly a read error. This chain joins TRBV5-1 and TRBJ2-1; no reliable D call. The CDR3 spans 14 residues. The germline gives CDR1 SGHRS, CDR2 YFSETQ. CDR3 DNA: TGCGCCAGCAGCCAAGGGAACTCCGACAATGAGCAGTTCTTC. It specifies CASSQGNSDNEQFF.

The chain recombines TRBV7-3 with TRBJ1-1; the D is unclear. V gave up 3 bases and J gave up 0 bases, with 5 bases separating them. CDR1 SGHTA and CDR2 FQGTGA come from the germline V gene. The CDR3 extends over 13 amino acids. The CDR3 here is CASSFAMNTEAFF. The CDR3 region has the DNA TGTGCCAGCAGCTTCGCTATGAACACTGAAGCTTTCTTT.

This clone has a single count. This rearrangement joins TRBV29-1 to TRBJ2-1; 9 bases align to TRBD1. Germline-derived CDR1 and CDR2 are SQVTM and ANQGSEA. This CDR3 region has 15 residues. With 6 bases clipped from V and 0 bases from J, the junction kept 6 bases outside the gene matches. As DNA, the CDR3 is TGCAGCGTCCGGACAGGGGCCAGCTCCTACAATGAGCAGTTCTTC. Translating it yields CSVRTGASSYNEQFF.

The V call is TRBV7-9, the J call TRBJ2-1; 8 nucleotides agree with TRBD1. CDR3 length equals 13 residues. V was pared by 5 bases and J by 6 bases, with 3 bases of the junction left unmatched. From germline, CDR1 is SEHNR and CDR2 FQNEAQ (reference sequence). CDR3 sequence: CASSATGGNEQFF. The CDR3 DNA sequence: TGTGCCAGCAGCGCCACAGGGGGCAATGAGCAGTTCTTC. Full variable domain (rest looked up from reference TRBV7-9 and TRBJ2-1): DTGVSQNPRHKITKRGQNVTFRCDPISEHNRLYWYRQTLGQGPEFLTYFQNEAQLEKSRLLSDRFSAERPKGSFSTLEIQRTEQGDSAMYLCASSATGGNEQFFGPGTRLTVL.

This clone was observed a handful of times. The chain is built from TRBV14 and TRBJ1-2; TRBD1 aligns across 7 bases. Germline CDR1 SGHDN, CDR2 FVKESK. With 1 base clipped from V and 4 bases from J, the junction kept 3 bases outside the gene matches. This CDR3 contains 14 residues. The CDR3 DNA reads TGTGCCAGCAGCCAAGGACAGGGCCTCTATGGCTACACCTTC. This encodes CASSQGQGLYGYTF.

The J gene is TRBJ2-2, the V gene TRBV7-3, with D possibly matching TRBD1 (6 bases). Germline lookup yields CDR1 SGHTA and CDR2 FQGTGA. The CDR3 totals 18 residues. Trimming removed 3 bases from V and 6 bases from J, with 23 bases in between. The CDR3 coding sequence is TGTGCCAGCAGCTTGCTTATGGGGGCTAGGCCTGGATCCGGGGAGCTGTTTTTT. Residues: CASSLLMGARPGSGELFF. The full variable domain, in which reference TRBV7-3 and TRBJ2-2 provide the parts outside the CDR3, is GAGVSQTPSNKVTEKGKYVELRCDPISGHTALYWYRQSLGQGPEFLIYFQGTGAADDSGLPNDRFFAVRPEGSVSTLKIQRTERGDSAVYLCASSLLMGARPGSGELFFGEGSRLTVL.

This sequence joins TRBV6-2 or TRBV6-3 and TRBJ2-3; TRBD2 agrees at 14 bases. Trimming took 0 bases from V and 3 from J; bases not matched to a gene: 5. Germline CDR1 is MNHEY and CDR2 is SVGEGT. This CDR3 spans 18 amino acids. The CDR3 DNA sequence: TGTGCCAGCAGTTACTCCACGGGACTAGCGGGGGTGACAGATACGCAGTATTTT. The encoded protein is CASSYSTGLAGVTDTQYF.

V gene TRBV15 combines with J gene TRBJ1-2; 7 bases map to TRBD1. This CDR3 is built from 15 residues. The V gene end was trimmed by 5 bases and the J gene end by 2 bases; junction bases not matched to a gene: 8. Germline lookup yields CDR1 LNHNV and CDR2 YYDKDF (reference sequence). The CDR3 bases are TGTGCCACCAGCCCCTATTTGACAGGGAACTATGGCTACACCTTC. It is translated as CATSPYLTGNYGYTF.

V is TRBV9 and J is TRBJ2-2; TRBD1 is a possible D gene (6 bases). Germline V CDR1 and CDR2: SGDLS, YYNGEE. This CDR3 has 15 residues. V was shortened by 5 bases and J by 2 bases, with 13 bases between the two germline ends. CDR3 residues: CASSQDRINTGELFF. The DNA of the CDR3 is TGTGCCAGCAGTCAAGACAGGATTAACACCGGGGAGCTGTTTTTT. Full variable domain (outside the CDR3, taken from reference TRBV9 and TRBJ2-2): DSGVTQTPKHLITATGQRVTLRCSPRSGDLSVYWYQQSLDQGLQFLIQYYNGEERAKGNILERFSAQQFPDLHSELNLSSLELGDSALYFCASSQDRINTGELFFGEGSRLTVL.

The DNA for the CDR3 is TGTGCCAGCTCACCACTAACTAGCCTAGCCTACAATGAGCAGTTCTTC. This gives the protein CASSPLTSLAYNEQFF. The chain has TRBV18 and TRBJ2-1; maybe TRBD2 (6 bases). V shed 1 base and J shed 2 bases, with 12 bases lying between them. This CDR3 spans 16 amino acids. Germline assignment: CDR1 KGHSH and CDR2 LQKENI.

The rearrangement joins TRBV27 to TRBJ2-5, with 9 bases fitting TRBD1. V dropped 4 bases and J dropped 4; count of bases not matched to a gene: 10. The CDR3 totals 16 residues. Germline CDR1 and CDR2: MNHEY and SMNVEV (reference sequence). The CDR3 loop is CASSYTGGGFRETQYF. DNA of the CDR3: TGTGCCAGCAGTTATACAGGGGGCGGGTTTCGAGAGACCCAGTACTTC.

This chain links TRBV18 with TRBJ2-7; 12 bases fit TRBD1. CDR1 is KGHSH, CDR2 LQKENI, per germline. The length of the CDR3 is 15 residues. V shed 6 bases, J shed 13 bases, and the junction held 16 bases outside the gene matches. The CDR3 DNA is TGTGCCAGCTCGACAGCCGGGACAGGGGGCTTTTTAACCTACTTC. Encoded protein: CASSTAGTGGFLTYF.

CDR3 coding DNA: TGTGCCAGCAGCTTAGGCCCCCAGGGATCACCCCTCCACTTT. Protein: CASSLGPQGSPLHF. The V gene is TRBV11-3, the J gene TRBJ1-6, with D possibly matching TRBD1 (5 bases). Germline values: CDR1 SGHNT, CDR2 YENEEA. Trimming cost V 1 base and J 10 bases, with 11 bases left between them. The length of the CDR3 is 14 residues.

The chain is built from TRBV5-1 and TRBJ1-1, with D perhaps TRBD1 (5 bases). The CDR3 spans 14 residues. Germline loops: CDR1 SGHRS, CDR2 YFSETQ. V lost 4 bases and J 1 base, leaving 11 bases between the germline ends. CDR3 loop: CASSLETANTEAFF. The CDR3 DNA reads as TGCGCCAGCAGCCTAGAGACAGCGAACACTGAAGCTTTCTTT. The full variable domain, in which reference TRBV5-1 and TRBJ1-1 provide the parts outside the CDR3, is KAGVTQTPRYLIKTRGQQVTLSCSPISGHRSVSWYQQTPGQGLQFLFEYFSETQRNKGNFPGRFSGRQFSNSRSEMNVSTLELGDSALYLCASSLETANTEAFFGQGTRLTVV.

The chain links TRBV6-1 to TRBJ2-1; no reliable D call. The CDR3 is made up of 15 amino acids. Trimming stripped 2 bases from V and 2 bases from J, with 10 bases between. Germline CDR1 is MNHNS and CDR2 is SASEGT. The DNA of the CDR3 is TGTGCCAGCAGTGAAACCTTTCCACCCTACAATGAGCAGTTCTTC. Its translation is CASSETFPPYNEQFF.

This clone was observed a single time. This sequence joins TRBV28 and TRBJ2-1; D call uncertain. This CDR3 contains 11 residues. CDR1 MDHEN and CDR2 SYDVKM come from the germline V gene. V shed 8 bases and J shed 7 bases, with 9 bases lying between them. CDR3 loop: CASSVPNEQFF. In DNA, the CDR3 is TGTGCCAGCTCCGTTCCGAATGAGCAGTTCTTC.

In DNA, the CDR3 is TGTGCCAGCAGCTTTGGCACTGAAGCTTTCTTT. Encoded protein: CASSFGTEAFF. The V call is TRBV11-2, the J call TRBJ1-1, with no clear D. The germline V and J ends were trimmed by 3 bases and 4 bases, with 3 bases remaining between them. CDR1 and CDR2 (germline): SGHAT, FQNNGV. The CDR3 runs to 11 residues. Combining the CDR3 with reference TRBV11-2 and TRBJ1-1 gives the whole variable domain EAGVAQSPRYKIIEKRQSVAFWCNPISGHATLYWYQQILGQGPKLLIQFQNNGVVDDSQLPKDRFSAERLKGVDSTLKIQPAKLEDSAVYLCASSFGTEAFFGQGTRLTVV.

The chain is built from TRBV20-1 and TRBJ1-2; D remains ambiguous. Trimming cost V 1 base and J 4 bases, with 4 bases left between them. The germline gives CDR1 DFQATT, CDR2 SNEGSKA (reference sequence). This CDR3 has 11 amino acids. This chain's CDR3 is CSARAAYGYTF. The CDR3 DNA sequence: TGCAGTGCTAGAGCGGCCTATGGCTACACCTTC.

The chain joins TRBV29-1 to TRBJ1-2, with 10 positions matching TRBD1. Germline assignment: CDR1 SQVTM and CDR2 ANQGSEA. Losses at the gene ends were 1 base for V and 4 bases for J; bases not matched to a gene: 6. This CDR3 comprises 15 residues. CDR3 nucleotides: TGCAGCGTTGAAGGACAGGGGGCATACTTCTATGGCTACACCTTC. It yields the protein CSVEGQGAYFYGYTF.

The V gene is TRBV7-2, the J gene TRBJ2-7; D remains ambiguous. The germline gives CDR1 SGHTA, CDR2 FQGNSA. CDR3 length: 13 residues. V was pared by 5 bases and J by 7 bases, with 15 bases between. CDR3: CASSPRTWGEQYF. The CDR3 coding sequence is TGTGCCAGCAGCCCTCGAACGTGGGGTGAGCAGTACTTC.

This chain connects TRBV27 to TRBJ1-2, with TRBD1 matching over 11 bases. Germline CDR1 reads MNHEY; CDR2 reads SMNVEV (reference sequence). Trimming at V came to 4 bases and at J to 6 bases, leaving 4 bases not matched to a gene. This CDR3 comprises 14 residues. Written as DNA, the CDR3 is TGTGCCAGCAGTTCAGTGGGACAGGGGGATGGCTACACCTTC. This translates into CASSSVGQGDGYTF.